These 19 T cell receptor beta chains originate from one sample sequenced in a study of cytomegalovirus exposure and HLA in healthy donors. PCR was performed using 60 Vbeta and 13 Jbeta primers. Produced via immunoSEQ multiplex PCR; TCRdb's table is partial and in-frame only. Of just over 70,000 clones in the sample, just under 75% were seen once. Sequenced material: PBMCs. The receptors derive from a human donor in good health.

The chain recombines TRBV30 with TRBJ1-1; the D is unclear. V dropped 3 bases and J dropped 6 bases, with 8 bases sitting between them. The CDR3 extends over 11 amino acids. Germline CDR1 is GTSNPN and CDR2 is SVGIG (reference sequence). Written as DNA, the CDR3 is TGTGCCTGGAGCCCGGGAGCTGAAGCTTTCTTT. It codes for CAWSPGAEAFF.

The rearrangement joins TRBV5-1 to TRBJ2-2; maybe TRBD2 (6 bases). Trimming took off 1 base at V and 6 bases at J, with 13 bases between the two ends. The germline V gene has CDR1 SGHRS and CDR2 YFSETQ. CDR3 length: 15 residues. The CDR3 spells CASSLFNGRPGELFF. Written as DNA, the CDR3 is TGCGCCAGCAGCTTGTTTAACGGGAGACCCGGGGAGCTGTTTTTT.

This clone was seen a handful of times. The chain joins TRBV6-4 to TRBJ2-7; the D gene is possibly TRBD1 (5 bases). V lost 5 bases and J lost 4, with 24 bases in between. CDR1 and CDR2 (germline): MRHNA, SNTAGT. CDR3 length: 17 residues. In DNA, the CDR3 is TGTGCCAGCAGTTCCACCGAGAGGCAGGGCCTAAAATACGAGCAGTACTTC. Translated: CASSSTERQGLKYEQYF.

V and J are TRBV30 and TRBJ2-7; weak D call: TRBD1 (5 bases). The CDR3 has 13 amino acids. From germline, CDR1 is GTSNPN and CDR2 SVGIG (reference sequence). Between the trimmed V and J ends, which lost 1 base and 4 bases, there was a span of 11 bases. The CDR3 nucleotides are TGTGCCTGGAGTGCTGACAGTTTTTACGAGCAGTACTTC. Encoded protein: CAWSADSFYEQYF.

J is TRBJ1-1 and V is TRBV7-8, with a possible D match to TRBD1 (6 bases). Trimming removed 1 base at V and 1 base at J, with 10 bases between. CDR3 length: 15 amino acids. Germline CDR1 SGHVS, CDR2 FQNEAQ. The CDR3 DNA reads as TGTGCCAGCAGCTTAGTTGGCAGGGGGAACACTGAAGCTTTCTTT. Translation gives CASSLVGRGNTEAFF.

The chain recombines TRBV15 with TRBJ2-7, with D perhaps matching TRBD1 (6 bases). Germline CDR1 is LNHNV and CDR2 is YYDKDF (reference sequence). Trimming pared 3 bases from V and 2 bases from J, leaving 17 bases between. The CDR3 has 16 amino acids. This chain's CDR3 is CATSRTNRVGAYEQYF. DNA for the CDR3: TGTGCCACCAGCAGGACAAACAGGGTAGGGGCCTACGAGCAGTACTTC. Full variable domain (missing parts from reference TRBV15 and TRBJ2-7): DAMVIQNPRYQVTQFGKPVTLSCSQTLNHNVMYWYQQKSSQAPKLLFHYYDKDFNNEADTPDNFQSRRPNTSFCFLDIRSPGLGDTAMYLCATSRTNRVGAYEQYFGPGTRLTVT.

The CDR3 DNA sequence: TGCGCCAGCAGCTTCAGCGGGGATTACGAGCAGTACTTC. Its protein product is CASSFSGDYEQYF. The rearrangement links TRBV5-1 to TRBJ2-7, with 7 positions matching TRBD2. The CDR3 is 13 residues long. After removal of 2 bases from V and 4 bases from J, the junction contained 3 bases not matched to a gene. Looked up from germline, CDR1 is SGHRS and CDR2 is YFSETQ.

The rearrangement uses TRBV5-6 and TRBJ2-5, with D perhaps TRBD2 (5 bases). Germline CDR1 reads SGHDT; CDR2 reads YYEEEE. The CDR3 consists of 15 residues. Trimming left V 1 base short and J 4 bases short, with 14 bases between. The CDR3 here is CASSLLKAGLETQYF. In DNA, the CDR3 is TGTGCCAGCAGCTTGTTGAAGGCGGGTTTAGAGACCCAGTACTTC.

The chain is built from TRBV25-1 and TRBJ1-5, with TRBD1 matching 7 bases. The germline V gene encodes CDR1 MGHDK and CDR2 SYGVNS. J lost 0 bases, V lost 1 base, and 6 bases had no gene match. The length of the CDR3 is 17 residues. CDR3 sequence (DNA): TGTGCCAGCAGTGAATCGGGAGGGGGCGTTAGCAATCAGCCCCAGCATTTT. It yields the protein CASSESGGGVSNQPQHF.

The genes are TRBV27 and TRBJ2-7; 13 nucleotides align to TRBD2. CDR3 length: 16 residues. V shed 4 bases and J 0 bases; nucleotides not matched to a gene: 3. Per germline, CDR1 MNHEY and CDR2 SMNVEV (reference sequence). The CDR3 nucleotides read TGTGCCAGCAGTTACCGGACTAGCGGGAGCTCCTACGAGCAGTACTTC. Translation gives CASSYRTSGSSYEQYF.

In its sample, this clone was seen once. The V gene is TRBV2, the J gene TRBJ1-1; D remains ambiguous. This CDR3 has 13 amino acids. Germline CDR1 and CDR2: SNHLY and FYNNEI. Deletions cut 3 bases from V and 0 bases from J, with 5 bases between. The CDR3 here is CASSEGLNTEAFF. In DNA, the CDR3 is TGTGCCAGCAGTGAGGGCCTGAACACTGAAGCTTTCTTT.

The chain joins TRBV6-6 to TRBJ1-3; D gene ambiguous. CDR3 size: 14 residues. Trimming cost V 0 bases and J 0 bases, with 3 bases left between them. Germline-derived CDR1 and CDR2 are MNHNY and SVGAGI (reference sequence). The CDR3 DNA is TGTGCCAGCAGTTACTCACTCTCTGGAAACACCATATATTTT. This encodes CASSYSLSGNTIYF.

The V call is TRBV6-5, the J call TRBJ1-2; a weak D match, TRBD1 (5 bases). Trimming took 2 bases from V and 8 from J, leaving 12 bases between them. Germline V lookup: CDR1 MNHEY, CDR2 SVGAGI. The length of the CDR3 is 13 residues. The CDR3 sequence is CASSYKGVDGYTF. The CDR3 region has the DNA TGTGCCAGCAGTTACAAAGGGGTAGACGGCTACACCTTC.

The chain employs TRBV7-8 and TRBJ2-3, with D perhaps matching TRBD1 (6 bases). Germline V gene data show CDR1 as SGHVS and CDR2 as FQNEAQ. The CDR3 has 16 residues. Trimming removed 2 bases from V and 0 bases from J, with 12 bases in between. CDR3 loop: CASSLRAGASTDTQYF. In DNA form, the CDR3 reads TGTGCCAGCAGCTTACGGGCAGGGGCTAGCACAGATACGCAGTATTTT.

This rearrangement joins TRBV7-2 to TRBJ2-7; 7 bases align to TRBD2. V lost 5 bases and J lost 1; bases outside the gene matches: 2. The CDR3 is 13 residues long. Germline CDR1 and CDR2: SGHTA and FQGNSA. CDR3 DNA sequence: TGTGCCAGCAGCCCCGGGAGGTCCTACGAGCAGTACTTC. The encoded protein is CASSPGRSYEQYF.

This clone was counted once. This chain connects TRBV30 to TRBJ1-4; TRBD1 aligns across 9 bases. Germline CDR1 reads GTSNPN; CDR2 reads SVGIG (reference sequence). With V trimmed by 1 base and J by 8 bases, 2 bases remained unmatched. The CDR3 is 13 amino acids. CDR3 nucleotide sequence: TGTGCCTGGAGTGGACAGGGGGAAGAAAAACTGTTTTTT. Translation gives CAWSGQGEEKLFF.

The chain recombines TRBV19 with TRBJ2-2, with D tentatively TRBD1 (6 bases). The V end lost 5 bases, the J end lost 6 bases, and 10 bases lay between the germline ends. The CDR3 runs 13 residues. The germline V gene encodes CDR1 LNHDA and CDR2 SQIVND (reference sequence). CDR3 in amino acids: CASSAQGPGELFF. Here the CDR3 DNA reads TGTGCCAGTAGTGCACAGGGCCCCGGGGAGCTGTTTTTT. The full variable domain, in which reference TRBV19 and TRBJ2-2 provide the parts outside the CDR3, is DGGITQSPKYLFRKEGQNVTLSCEQNLNHDAMYWYRQDPGQGLRLIYYSQIVNDFQKGDIAEGYSVSREKKESFPLTVTSAQKNPTAFYLCASSAQGPGELFFGEGSRLTVL.

The CDR3, as DNA: TGTGCCAGCAGCCCCTCGACAGGGACGCATGGCTACACCTTC. Its protein product is CASSPSTGTHGYTF. J is TRBJ1-2 and V is TRBV28; 7 nucleotides match TRBD1. V gave up 6 bases and J gave up 6 bases; unmatched junction bases: 10. CDR1 is MDHEN and CDR2 is SYDVKM in the germline V gene. CDR3 length: 14 amino acids.

V and J are TRBV7-6 and TRBJ2-7, with TRBD2 matching 7 bases. Per germline, CDR1 SGHVS and CDR2 FNYEAQ. V shed 4 bases, J shed 7 bases, and the junction held 19 bases outside the gene matches. The CDR3 spans 17 residues. The DNA of the CDR3 is TGTGCCAGCAGCTCCATTACGGGAGCACTAGCGACGAGTGAGCAGTACTTC. Protein: CASSSITGALATSEQYF.